Given below is one T cell receptor beta chain in context. 60 Vbeta and 13 Jbeta primers were used in PCR. Generated by immunoSEQ multiplex PCR, the TCRdb table keeps only in-frame clones and is missing some. Among about 120,000 clones listed, 75% to 85% were seen once. The data were obtained in a study of cytomegalovirus exposure and HLA in healthy donors. V was trimmed by 3 bases and J by 3 bases, leaving 5 bases between them. The germline gives CDR1 KGHSH, CDR2 LQKENI. The CDR3 contains 13 residues. Sequenced material: PBMCs. This receptor was taken from a woman aged 50 to 65 in good health and CMV-seropositive. The rearrangement uses TRBV18 and TRBJ2-2; TRBD1 might be the D (5 bases). CDR3 sequence: CASSPRDTGELFF. CDR3 in DNA: TGTGCCAGCTCACCCAGGGACACCGGGGAGCTGTTTTTT.